The rows below give T cell receptor beta chains drawn from one sample of a study of blood T cell repertoires in COVID-19. Libraries were prepared by immunoSEQ multiplex PCR; TCRdb keeps only in-frame clonotypes and omits some of them. The data show approximately 240,000 clones, 90% to 95% seen once. Sequenced: PBMCs or T cells enriched from blood (not recorded which). The origin of the receptors is a woman aged 18-29 years who had recovered from COVID-19. CDR3s include the opening cysteine and the closing phenylalanine or tryptophan. Each record gives: V gene, CDR3 protein.

TRBV2,CASTWRGAGANVLTF
TRBV15,CATSRDQVAGTREFF
TRBV21-1,CASSNFLPHEQYF
TRBV28,CASNPGGVTYEQYF
TRBV5-1,CASREAPTTDYGYTF
TRBV2,CASRGGGLSNQPQHF
TRBV19,CASSKQGNYGYTF
TRBV5-1,CASSPTSGSFDEQFF
TRBV5-1,CASSSGIRSRETQYF
TRBV19,CASSIWEGTSGYTF
TRBV11-3,CASSLETDQGSSPLHF
TRBV27,CASSLEVFGTGVLFF
TRBV11-3,CASSLEEIGYDRKGITEAFF
TRBV9,CASSVSSSYEQYF
TRBV7-5,CARSLCPQCGEKLFF
TRBV7-2,CASSLDRRIYGYTF
TRBV7-2,CASSAGPEAFF
TRBV5-6,CASSRGQNTEAFF
TRBV7-2,CASSLAVGANYEQYF
TRBV15,CATSRSGTTYNEQFF
TRBV24-1,CAAGTGGSTGELFF
TRBV10-3,CAIRPTGPGRGNTEAFF
TRBV4-2,CASSQALAGATDTQYF
TRBV2,CASTRDTSGANVLTF
TRBV5-4,CASSGYTSDAGELFF
TRBV3-1/TRBV3-2,CASTISGRFYNEQFF
TRBV19,CASSIRKWDRGSETQYF
TRBV27,CASSYSRGGNSPLHF
TRBV2,CASSQGASPSYEQYF
TRBV2,CASSEDAGTSYNEQFF
TRBV9,CASSPSRGGFGTQYF
TRBV21-1,CASSKHQENQPQHF
TRBV13,CASSLGPTDTQYF
TRBV28,CASSLTGGGNQPQHF
TRBV27,CASSLGQAYYEQYF
TRBV24-1,CATPDRDDTEAFF
TRBV9,CASSARPSGQLSSYNEQFF
TRBV2,CASSDRGYGYTF
TRBV7-3,CASSLTGGGNSPLHF
TRBV2,CASSQNPALQGAGNEQFF
TRBV5-8,CASSGGGLYGYTF
TRBV6-5,CASSSDRQNTEAFF
TRBV7-9,CASSRTGTGMPSNSPLHF
TRBV4-3,CASSQESGGGNIQYF